The clone carrying this T cell receptor (beta chain) was recorded only once. As processed by the authors: Reference gene primer amplification yielded estimated nucleated cell counts. Clones were sequenced by immunoSEQ multiplex PCR, and TCRdb holds only the in-frame ones, with some missing. The V and J calls and clone size were taken over from that table, and D and trimming were inferred from the DNA. The data show 130,000 to 150,000 clones, less than 90% seen once. The data were obtained in a study of blood T cell repertoires in COVID-19. About the study: The cDNA or gDNA used as material had been derived from T cells, B-cell-depleted T cells, or PBMCs.

The origin of this receptor is a human donor in a cohort sampled during active COVID-19. Source material: peripheral blood.

The DNA of the CDR3 is TGTGCCAGCAGCCTAAGTGGCACAGGCAAGTACAATGAGCAGTTCTTC. Protein: CASSLSGTGKYNEQFF. This rearrangement joins TRBV7-2 to TRBJ2-1, with a weak D call TRBD1 (5 bases). CDR1 is SGHTA and CDR2 is FQGNSA in the germline V gene. This CDR3 has 16 amino acids. Trimming stripped 5 bases from V and 4 bases from J, with 18 bases between.